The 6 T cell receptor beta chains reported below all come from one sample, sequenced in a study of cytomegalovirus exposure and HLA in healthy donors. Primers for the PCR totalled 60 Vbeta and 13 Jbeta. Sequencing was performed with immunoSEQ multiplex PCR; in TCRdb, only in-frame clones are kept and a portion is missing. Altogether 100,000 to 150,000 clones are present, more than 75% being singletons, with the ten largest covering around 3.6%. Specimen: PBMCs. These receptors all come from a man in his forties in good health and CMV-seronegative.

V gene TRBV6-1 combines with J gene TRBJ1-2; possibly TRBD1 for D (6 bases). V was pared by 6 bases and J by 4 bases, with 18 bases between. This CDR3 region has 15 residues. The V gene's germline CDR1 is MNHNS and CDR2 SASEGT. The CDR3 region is CASRPDLGGFYGYTF. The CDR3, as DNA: TGTGCCAGCAGACCAGATCTTGGGGGCTTCTATGGCTACACCTTC.

The CDR3 sequence is CASSGSRGIGNTIYF. For the CDR3, the DNA is TGTGCCAGCAGCGGGAGTAGGGGAATCGGAAACACCATATATTTT. This rearrangement joins TRBV9 to TRBJ1-3; D is possibly TRBD1 (5 bases). V was cut by 3 bases and J by 4 bases, with 14 bases left in between. The CDR3 spans 15 residues. Germline-derived CDR1 and CDR2 are SGDLS and YYNGEE. Full variable domain (remainder filled in from reference TRBV9 and TRBJ1-3): DSGVTQTPKHLITATGQRVTLRCSPRSGDLSVYWYQQSLDQGLQFLIQYYNGEERAKGNILERFSAQQFPDLHSELNLSSLELGDSALYFCASSGSRGIGNTIYFGEGSWLTVV.

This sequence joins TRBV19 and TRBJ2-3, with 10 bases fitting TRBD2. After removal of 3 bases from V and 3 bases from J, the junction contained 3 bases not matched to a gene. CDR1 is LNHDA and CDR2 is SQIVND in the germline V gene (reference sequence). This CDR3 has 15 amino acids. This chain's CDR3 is CASSIGSGGTDTQYF. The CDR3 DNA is TGTGCCAGTAGTATTGGTAGCGGGGGGACAGATACGCAGTATTTT.

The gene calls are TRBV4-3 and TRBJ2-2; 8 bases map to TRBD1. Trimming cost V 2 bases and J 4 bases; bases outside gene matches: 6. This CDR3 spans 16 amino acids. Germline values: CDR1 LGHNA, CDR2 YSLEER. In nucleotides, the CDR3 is TGCGCCAGCAGCCAACACCTTACAGGGGGCACCGGGGAGCTGTTTTTT. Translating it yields CASSQHLTGGTGELFF.

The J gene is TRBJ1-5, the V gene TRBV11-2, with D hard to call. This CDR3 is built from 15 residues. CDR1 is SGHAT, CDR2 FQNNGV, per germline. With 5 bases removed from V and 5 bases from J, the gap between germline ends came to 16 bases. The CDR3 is CASSPQSGEDQPQHF. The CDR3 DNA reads TGTGCCAGCAGCCCCCAGTCCGGGGAGGATCAGCCCCAGCATTTT.

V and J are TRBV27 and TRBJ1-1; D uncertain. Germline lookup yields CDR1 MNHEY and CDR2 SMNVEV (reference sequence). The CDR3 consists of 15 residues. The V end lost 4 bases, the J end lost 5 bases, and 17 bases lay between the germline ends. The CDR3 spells CASSSLGRGKTEAFF. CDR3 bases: TGTGCCAGCAGTTCCCTCGGCCGAGGGAAAACTGAAGCTTTCTTT.